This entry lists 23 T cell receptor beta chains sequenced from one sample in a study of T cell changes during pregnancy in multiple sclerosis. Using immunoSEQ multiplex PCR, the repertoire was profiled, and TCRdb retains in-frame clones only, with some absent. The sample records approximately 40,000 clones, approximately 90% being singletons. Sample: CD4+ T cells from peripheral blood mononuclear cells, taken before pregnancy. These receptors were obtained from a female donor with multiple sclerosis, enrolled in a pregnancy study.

In DNA, the CDR3 is TGTGCCACCCTGAGACTAGCGGGAGGGTCGGACGGGGAGCTGTTTTTT. Translation: CATLRLAGGSDGELFF. The rearrangement uses TRBV6-6 and TRBJ2-2; 14 bases line up with TRBD2. J was trimmed by 7 bases and V by 10 bases; bases with no gene match: 11. This CDR3 region has 16 residues. Looked up from germline, CDR1 is MNHNY and CDR2 is SVGAGI (reference sequence).

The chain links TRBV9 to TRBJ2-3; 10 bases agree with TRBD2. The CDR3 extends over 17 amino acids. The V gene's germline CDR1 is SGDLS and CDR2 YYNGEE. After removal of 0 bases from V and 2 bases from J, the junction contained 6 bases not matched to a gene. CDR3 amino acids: CASSVAPGTSATDTQYF. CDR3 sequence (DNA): TGTGCCAGCAGCGTAGCCCCGGGGACTAGCGCCACAGATACGCAGTATTTT.

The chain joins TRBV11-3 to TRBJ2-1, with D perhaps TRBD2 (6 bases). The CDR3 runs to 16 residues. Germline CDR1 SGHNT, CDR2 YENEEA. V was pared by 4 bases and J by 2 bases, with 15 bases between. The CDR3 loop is CASSSSLADTYNEQFF. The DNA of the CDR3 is TGTGCCAGCAGCTCCTCATTAGCGGATACCTACAATGAGCAGTTCTTC.

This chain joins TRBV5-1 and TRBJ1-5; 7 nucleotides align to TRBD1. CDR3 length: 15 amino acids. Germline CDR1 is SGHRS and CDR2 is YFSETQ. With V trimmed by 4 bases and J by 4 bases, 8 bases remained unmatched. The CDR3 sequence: CASSRTSGGNQPQHF. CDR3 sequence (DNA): TGCGCCAGCAGCAGAACCTCAGGGGGTAATCAGCCCCAGCATTTT. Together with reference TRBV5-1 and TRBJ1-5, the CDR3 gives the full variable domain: KAGVTQTPRYLIKTRGQQVTLSCSPISGHRSVSWYQQTPGQGLQFLFEYFSETQRNKGNFPGRFSGRQFSNSRSEMNVSTLELGDSALYLCASSRTSGGNQPQHFGDGTRLSIL.

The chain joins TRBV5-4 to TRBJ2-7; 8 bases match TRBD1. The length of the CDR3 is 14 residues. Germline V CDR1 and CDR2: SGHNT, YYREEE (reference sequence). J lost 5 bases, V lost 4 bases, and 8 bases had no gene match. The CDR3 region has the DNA TGTGCCAGCAGCCCGTCCAGGGGGCTAAACGAGCAGTACTTC. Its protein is CASSPSRGLNEQYF. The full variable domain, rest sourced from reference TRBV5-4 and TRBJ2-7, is ETGVTQSPTHLIKTRGQQVTLRCSSQSGHNTVSWYQQALGQGPQFIFQYYREEENGRGNFPPRFSGLQFPNYSSELNVNALELDDSALYLCASSPSRGLNEQYFGPGTRLTVT.

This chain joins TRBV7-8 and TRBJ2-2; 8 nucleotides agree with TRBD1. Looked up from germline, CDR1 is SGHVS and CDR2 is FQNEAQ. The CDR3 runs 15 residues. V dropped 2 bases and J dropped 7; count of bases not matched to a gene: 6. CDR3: CASSLLSGGGGELFF. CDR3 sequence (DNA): TGTGCCAGCAGCTTACTGTCAGGGGGCGGCGGGGAGCTGTTTTTT.

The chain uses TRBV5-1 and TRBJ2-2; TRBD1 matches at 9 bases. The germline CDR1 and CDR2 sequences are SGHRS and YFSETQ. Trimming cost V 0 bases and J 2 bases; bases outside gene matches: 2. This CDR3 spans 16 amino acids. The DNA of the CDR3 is TGCGCCAGCAGCTTGGGACAGGGGGGTAACACCGGGGAGCTGTTTTTT. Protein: CASSLGQGGNTGELFF.

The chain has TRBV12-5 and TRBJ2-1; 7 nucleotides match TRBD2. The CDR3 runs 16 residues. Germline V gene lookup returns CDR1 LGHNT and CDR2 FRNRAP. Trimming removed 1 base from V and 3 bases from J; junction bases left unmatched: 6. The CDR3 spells CASGLDRLAGYNEQFF. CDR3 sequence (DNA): TGTGCTAGTGGTTTGGATCGACTAGCTGGCTACAATGAGCAGTTCTTC.

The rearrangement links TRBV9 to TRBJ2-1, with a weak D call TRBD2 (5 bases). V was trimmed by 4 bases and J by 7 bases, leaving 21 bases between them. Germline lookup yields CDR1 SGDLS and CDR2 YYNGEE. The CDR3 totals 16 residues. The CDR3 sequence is CASSRIIDQRINEQFF. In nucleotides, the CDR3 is TGTGCCAGCAGCCGCATTATTGACCAGCGGATAAATGAGCAGTTCTTC. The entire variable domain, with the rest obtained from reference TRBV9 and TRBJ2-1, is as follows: DSGVTQTPKHLITATGQRVTLRCSPRSGDLSVYWYQQSLDQGLQFLIQYYNGEERAKGNILERFSAQQFPDLHSELNLSSLELGDSALYFCASSRIIDQRINEQFFGPGTRLTVL.

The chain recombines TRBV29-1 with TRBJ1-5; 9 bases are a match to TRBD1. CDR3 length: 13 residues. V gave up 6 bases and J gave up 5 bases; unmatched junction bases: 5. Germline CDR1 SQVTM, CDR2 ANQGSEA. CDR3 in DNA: TGCAGCGTGGGGACAGGGAGCCATCAGCCCCAGCATTTT. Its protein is CSVGTGSHQPQHF. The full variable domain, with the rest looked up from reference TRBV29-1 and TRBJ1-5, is SAVISQKPSRDICQRGTSLTIQCQVDSQVTMMFWYRQQPGQSLTLIATANQGSEATYESGFVIDKFPISRPNLTFSTLTVSNMSPEDSSIYLCSVGTGSHQPQHFGDGTRLSIL.

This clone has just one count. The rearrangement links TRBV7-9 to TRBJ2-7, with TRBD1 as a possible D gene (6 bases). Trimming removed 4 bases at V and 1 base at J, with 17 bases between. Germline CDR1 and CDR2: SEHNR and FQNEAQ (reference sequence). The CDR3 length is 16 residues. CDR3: CASSSKTGTLSYEQYF. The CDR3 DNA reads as TGTGCCAGCAGCTCCAAGACAGGAACACTATCCTACGAGCAGTACTTC.

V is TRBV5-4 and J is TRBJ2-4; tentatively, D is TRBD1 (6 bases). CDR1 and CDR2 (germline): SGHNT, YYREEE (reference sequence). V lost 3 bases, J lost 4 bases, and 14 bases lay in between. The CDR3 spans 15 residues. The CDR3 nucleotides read TGTGCCAGCAGCTCAAACAGGGTGGGGAAAAACATTCAGTACTTC. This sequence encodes CASSSNRVGKNIQYF. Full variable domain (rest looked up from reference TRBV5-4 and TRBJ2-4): ETGVTQSPTHLIKTRGQQVTLRCSSQSGHNTVSWYQQALGQGPQFIFQYYREEENGRGNFPPRFSGLQFPNYSSELNVNALELDDSALYLCASSSNRVGKNIQYFGAGTRLSVL.

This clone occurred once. The CDR3 nucleotides are TGTGCCAGCAGTGTCTACAGCACAGATACGCAGTATTTT. This sequence encodes CASSVYSTDTQYF. V gene TRBV2 combines with J gene TRBJ2-3; D is uncertain. This CDR3 region has 13 residues. The germline V and J ends were trimmed by 4 bases and 0 bases, with 5 bases remaining between them. CDR1 and CDR2 (germline): SNHLY, FYNNEI.

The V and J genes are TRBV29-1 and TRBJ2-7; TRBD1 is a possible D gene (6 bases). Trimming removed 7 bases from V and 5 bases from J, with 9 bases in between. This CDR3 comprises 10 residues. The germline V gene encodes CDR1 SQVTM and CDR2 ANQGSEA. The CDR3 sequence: CSAWDNEQYF. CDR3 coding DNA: TGCAGCGCCTGGGACAACGAGCAGTACTTC.

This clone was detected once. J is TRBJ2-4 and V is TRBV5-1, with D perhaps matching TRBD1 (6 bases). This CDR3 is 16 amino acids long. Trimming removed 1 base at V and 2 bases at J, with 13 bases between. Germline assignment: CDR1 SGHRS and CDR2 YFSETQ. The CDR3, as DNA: TGCGCCAGCAGCTTGCCAGGGGTTGGAACCAAAAACATTCAGTACTTC. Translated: CASSLPGVGTKNIQYF.

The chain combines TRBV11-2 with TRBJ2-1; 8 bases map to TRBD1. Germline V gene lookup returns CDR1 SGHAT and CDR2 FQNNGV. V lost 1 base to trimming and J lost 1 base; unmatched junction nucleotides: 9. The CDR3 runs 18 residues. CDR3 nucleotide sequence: TGTGCCAGCAGCTTAGTCTTAGGTACAGGGGGGTCCTACAATGAGCAGTTCTTC. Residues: CASSLVLGTGGSYNEQFF.

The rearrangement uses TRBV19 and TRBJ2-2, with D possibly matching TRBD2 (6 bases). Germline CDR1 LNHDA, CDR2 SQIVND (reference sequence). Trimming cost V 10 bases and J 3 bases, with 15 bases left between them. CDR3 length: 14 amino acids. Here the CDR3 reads CATNRGLDTGELFF. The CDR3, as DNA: TGTGCCACTAACCGGGGACTGGACACCGGGGAGCTGTTTTTT.

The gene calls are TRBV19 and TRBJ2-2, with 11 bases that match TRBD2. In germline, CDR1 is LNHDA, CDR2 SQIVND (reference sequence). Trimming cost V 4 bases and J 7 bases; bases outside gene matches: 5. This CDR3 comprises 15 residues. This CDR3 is CASSTLAGGVGELFF. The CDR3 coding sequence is TGTGCCAGTAGTACCCTAGCGGGAGGTGTCGGGGAGCTGTTTTTT. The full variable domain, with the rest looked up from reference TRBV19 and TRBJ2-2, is DGGITQSPKYLFRKEGQNVTLSCEQNLNHDAMYWYRQDPGQGLRLIYYSQIVNDFQKGDIAEGYSVSREKKESFPLTVTSAQKNPTAFYLCASSTLAGGVGELFFGEGSRLTVL.

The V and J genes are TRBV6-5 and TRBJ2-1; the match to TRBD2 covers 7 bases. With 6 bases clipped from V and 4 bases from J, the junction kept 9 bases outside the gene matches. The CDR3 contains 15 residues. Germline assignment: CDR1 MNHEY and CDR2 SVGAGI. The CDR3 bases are TGTGCCAGCAGGCGGGGGACCACGAAATACAATGAGCAGTTCTTC. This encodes CASRRGTTKYNEQFF.

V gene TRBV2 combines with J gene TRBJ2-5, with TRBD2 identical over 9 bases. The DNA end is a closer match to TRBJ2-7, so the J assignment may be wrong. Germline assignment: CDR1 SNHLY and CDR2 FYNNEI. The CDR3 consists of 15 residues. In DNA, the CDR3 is TGTGCCAGCAGTGGGGGGACTAGCCGCTCCTACGAGCAGTACTTC. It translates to CASSGGTSRSYEQYF.

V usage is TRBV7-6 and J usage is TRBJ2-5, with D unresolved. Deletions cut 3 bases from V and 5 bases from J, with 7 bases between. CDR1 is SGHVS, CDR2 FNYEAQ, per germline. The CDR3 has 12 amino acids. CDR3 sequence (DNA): TGTGCCAGCAGCTTCCCGTTGGAGACCCAGTACTTC. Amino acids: CASSFPLETQYF.

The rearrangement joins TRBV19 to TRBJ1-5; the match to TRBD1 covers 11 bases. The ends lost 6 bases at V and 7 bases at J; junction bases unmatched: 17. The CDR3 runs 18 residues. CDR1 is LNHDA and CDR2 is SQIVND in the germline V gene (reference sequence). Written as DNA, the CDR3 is TGTGCCAGTAGCTTCCCTAACCTCGGGACAGGGGGAAGGCAGCCCCAGCATTTT. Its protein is CASSFPNLGTGGRQPQHF.

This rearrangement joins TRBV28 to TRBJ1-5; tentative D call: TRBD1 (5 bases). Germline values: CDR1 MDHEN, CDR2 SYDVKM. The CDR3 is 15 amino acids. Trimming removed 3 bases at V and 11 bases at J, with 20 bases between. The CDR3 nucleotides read TGTGCCAGCAGTTTGCCCCTGGGGGGGGTGAGGGCCCAGCATTTT. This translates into CASSLPLGGVRAQHF.